Included here is one T cell receptor beta chain sequence, with context. Its specificity is unknown. This sample was taken from a study of cytotoxic CD8 clonotypes in ibrutinib-treated CLL. Study summary: Recorded responses included about 25 partial and 2 complete; following median about 68 months, 14 stayed remitted and roughly 12 progressed. The average sample held roughly 250,000 productive templates and about 99,000 productive rearrangements. After treatment lasting a median approximately eleven months, range 6 to 36, response samples were collected.

Whole-study findings and limits: Clonality went up at the time of ibrutinib response, stayed stable in sustained remission, and later dropped back toward its baseline level at progression.

The repertoire was sequenced with immunoSEQ multiplex PCR; TCRdb's copy has only in-frame clones and lacks some. The sample lists tens of thousands of clones, 45% to 65% seen once, with roughly 14% in the top ten. Germline CDR1 and CDR2: SEHNR and FQNEAQ (reference sequence). The CDR3 sequence is 14 residues long. The V segment lost 9 bases and the J segment 6 bases; nucleotides outside the gene matches: 11. The sample was PBMCs, taken after 12 months of ibrutinib treatment. This TCR came from a human donor with chronic lymphocytic leukemia. V is TRBV7-9 and J is TRBJ2-7, with TRBD1 matching over 10 bases. CDR3 protein: CASRPGQGSLEQYF. The DNA for the CDR3 is TGTGCCAGTCGACCGGGACAGGGGAGTCTCGAGCAGTACTTC.